The 16 T cell receptor beta chains listed next were all sequenced from one sample in a study of T-cell memory formation after mild COVID-19. From the 5' RACE reads, TCRdb called clonotypes with MiXCR, one entry per CDR3 protein. The sample holds 210,000 or so distinct CDR3 sequences, about 11% seen once. Sample: PBMCs or a T cell subset sorted from them (not recorded which). These receptors all come from a young man who had mild COVID-19 (a few samples of this study predate the infection). Cell type and time point are not known.

The genes are TRBV6-5 and TRBJ2-3; 7 nucleotides line up with TRBD1. Germline V gene data show CDR1 as MNHEY and CDR2 as SVGAGI. V shed 0 bases, J shed 1 base, and the junction held 4 bases outside the gene matches. The CDR3 extends over 16 amino acids. The CDR3 reads CASSYSAGQGTDTQYF. In DNA form, the CDR3 reads TGTGCCAGCAGTTACTCCGCCGGACAGGGCACAGATACGCAGTATTTT.

V is TRBV6-4 and J is TRBJ2-7, with 7 bases lining up with TRBD1. Germline V gene data show CDR1 as MRHNA and CDR2 as SNTAGT. V was clipped by 4 bases and J by 5 bases; unmatched bases: 17. CDR3 size: 17 residues. The CDR3 sequence is CASSVPGQAVRVHEQYV. The CDR3 nucleotides read TGTGCCAGCAGTGTCCCCGGACAGGCGGTTAGGGTCCACGAGCAGTACGTC.

This clonotype came up many times. The chain couples TRBV6-1 to TRBJ2-7; no clear D gene. V lost 4 bases and J lost 5, with 9 bases in between. Germline CDR1 and CDR2: MNHNS and SASEGT. The CDR3 is 12 residues long. The CDR3 DNA is TGTGCCAGCAGTGCTCAAGGGAACGAGCAGTACTTC. It yields the protein CASSAQGNEQYF.

This clonotype was seen more than once but under ten times. The chain uses TRBV7-3 and TRBJ2-2; 7 bases map to TRBD1. The CDR3 extends over 16 amino acids. V gave up 6 bases and J gave up 3 bases; unmatched junction bases: 10. Germline V gene lookup returns CDR1 SGHTA and CDR2 FQGTGA. The CDR3 is CASSHRQGPDTGELFF. The CDR3 DNA follows: TGTGCCAGCAGTCACCGACAGGGACCAGACACCGGGGAGCTGTTTTTT.

This clonotype was recorded many times. This chain links TRBV6-5 with TRBJ2-7; D possibly uses TRBD1 or TRBD2 (5 bases each). V was shortened by 2 bases and J by 6 bases, with 11 bases between the two germline ends. CDR1 and CDR2 (germline): MNHEY, SVGAGI. The length of the CDR3 is 13 residues. The CDR3 spells CASSYGGTGEQYV. The DNA of the CDR3 is TGTGCCAGCAGTTACGGGGGTACGGGCGAGCAGTACGTC.

The sample holds a few counts of this clonotype. The chain is built from TRBV4-3 and TRBJ2-5, with D unresolved. Germline CDR1 and CDR2: LGHNA and YSLEER. The CDR3 is 14 amino acids. V lost 2 bases, J lost 4 bases, and 11 bases lay in between. The CDR3 here is CASSQSRVSETQYF. The CDR3 DNA follows: TGCGCCAGCAGCCAATCCCGGGTTTCAGAGACCCAGTACTTC.

Here the CDR3 reads CASTGQWGAKNIQYF. CDR3 coding DNA: TGTGCCAGTACCGGACAGTGGGGGGCCAAAAACATTCAGTACTTC. The chain links TRBV19 to TRBJ2-4; maybe TRBD1 (6 bases). The CDR3 covers 15 residues. V shed 7 bases and J shed 1 base, with 14 bases lying between them. CDR1 is LNHDA and CDR2 is SQIVND in the germline V gene (reference sequence).

The CDR3 coding sequence is TGTGCCACCAGTGAGTCAGGGGTTCCTGAAGCTTTCTTT. The encoded protein is CATSESGVPEAFF. V is TRBV24-1 and J is TRBJ1-1; D is perhaps TRBD1 (6 bases). With 4 bases removed from V and 6 bases from J, the gap between germline ends came to 11 bases. The CDR3 loop spans 13 amino acids. Germline CDR1 is KGHDR and CDR2 is SFDVKD.

This clonotype has a handful of counts. The genes are TRBV7-2 and TRBJ2-5; 13 bases are shared with TRBD2. CDR3 length equals 17 residues. In germline, CDR1 is SGHTA, CDR2 FQGNSA. V gave up 1 base and J gave up 4 bases; unmatched junction bases: 6. DNA of the CDR3: TGTGCCAGCAGCTTAGGGGGACTAGCGGGGCGGGGAGAGACCCAGTACTTC. Protein product: CASSLGGLAGRGETQYF.

The chain carries TRBV6-2 or TRBV6-3 and TRBJ1-5; D is possibly TRBD1 (6 bases). Germline values: CDR1 MNHEY, CDR2 SVGEGT. The CDR3 loop spans 16 amino acids. V was cut by 4 bases and J by 3 bases, with 16 bases left in between. For the CDR3, the DNA is TGTGCCAGCAGTTCACCTGGACAGAAGCTCAATCAGCCCCAGCATTTT. Translating gives CASSSPGQKLNQPQHF.

The chain recombines TRBV2 with TRBJ1-5; D perhaps matches TRBD1 (5 bases). Germline CDR1 and CDR2: SNHLY and FYNNEI. This CDR3 region has 14 residues. Trimming left V 4 bases short and J 6 bases short, with 13 bases between. The CDR3 DNA follows: TGTGCCAGCAGTGCAGGAGGGGCGAGTCAGCCCCAGCATTTT. As protein: CASSAGGASQPQHF.

The gene calls are TRBV3-1 and TRBJ2-7, with 8 bases that match TRBD1. Germline CDR1 is LGHDT and CDR2 is YNNKEL (reference sequence). The length of the CDR3 is 14 residues. V lost 5 bases, J lost 3 bases, and 6 bases stayed unmatched. CDR3 amino acids: CASSSWTGIYEQYF. In nucleotides, the CDR3 is TGTGCCAGCAGCTCGTGGACAGGGATCTACGAGCAGTACTTC.

The chain employs TRBV6-1 and TRBJ2-5; TRBD2 matches at 7 bases. The CDR3 totals 12 residues. CDR1 and CDR2 from the germline V gene are MNHNS and SASEGT. Trimming at V came to 7 bases and at J to 7 bases, leaving 6 bases not matched to a gene. CDR3 region: CASTEWGGTQYF. DNA of the CDR3: TGTGCCAGCACCGAGTGGGGGGGGACCCAGTACTTC.

V usage is TRBV4-3 and J usage is TRBJ2-1; 7 bases are shared with TRBD2. Losses at the gene ends were 1 base for V and 0 bases for J; bases not matched to a gene: 3. Germline CDR1 reads LGHNA; CDR2 reads YSLEER. This CDR3 is 16 amino acids long. The CDR3 is CASSQGPSGSYNEQFF. Here the CDR3 DNA reads TGCGCCAGCAGCCAAGGGCCTAGCGGCTCCTACAATGAGCAGTTCTTC.

The chain is built from TRBV7-9 and TRBJ2-7, with 7 bases lining up with TRBD2. Germline V gene sequence: CDR1 SEHNR, CDR2 FQNEAQ (reference sequence). The CDR3 sequence is 16 residues long. The J segment lost 2 bases and the V segment lost 4 bases, leaving 11 bases of the junction unmatched. CDR3 sequence reads: CASSSGGRGDPYEQYV. As DNA, the CDR3 is TGTGCCAGCAGCTCCGGGGGTCGGGGGGACCCCTACGAGCAGTACGTC.

The genes are TRBV6-5 and TRBJ1-1, with D hard to call. The CDR3 consists of 12 residues. Germline lookup yields CDR1 MNHEY and CDR2 SVGAGI. V gave up 2 bases and J gave up 10 bases, with 11 bases separating them. As DNA, the CDR3 is TGTGCCAGCAGTTACAGTAGTGGCGCAGCTTTCTTT. It codes for CASSYSSGAAFF.